Listed here are 10 T cell receptor beta chains from one sample, sequenced in a study of CD8+ T cells in alopecia areata. Isolated RNA was reverse transcribed into cDNA used as the sequencing template. Profiling relied on immunoSEQ multiplex PCR, and the TCRdb table lists in-frame clones only, not all of them. Seen here are some 210,000 clones, 50% to 60% observed once, and the top ten hold 0.45%. This material consisted of CD4+ T cells sorted from blood, taken at week 0. Source of these receptors: a human donor with alopecia areata.

This clone has more than one count but fewer than ten. This sample includes further DNA sequences coding for the same CDR3. The rearrangement links TRBV13 to TRBJ2-7; D is ambiguous. The CDR3 runs to 12 residues. The V end was cut by 2 bases, the J end by 3 bases, with 5 bases between. Germline V gene data show CDR1 as PRHDT and CDR2 as FYEKMQ (reference sequence). CDR3 coding DNA: TGTGCCAGCAGCTTACGCAGCTACGAGCAGTACTTC. Translated, it gives CASSLRSYEQYF.

This clone has a handful of counts. The chain employs TRBV6-1 and TRBJ1-1; 8 bases fit TRBD1. The junction had 9 bases not matched to a gene; V was cut back by 11 bases and J by 1 base. The CDR3 sequence is 14 residues long. Germline V lookup: CDR1 MNHNS, CDR2 SASEGT. In DNA form, the CDR3 reads TGTGCCGCCAAATCCGGGACAGGGAACACTGAAGCTTTCTTT. Its translation: CAAKSGTGNTEAFF.

The CDR3 protein is CASSYREPNKDTQYF. The CDR3 nucleotides read TGTGCCAGCAGTTACAGGGAACCGAATAAAGATACGCAGTATTTT. The rearrangement links TRBV6-5 to TRBJ2-3; no reliable D call. CDR1 and CDR2 from the germline V gene are MNHEY and SVGAGI. The V end lost 2 bases, the J end lost 5 bases, and 14 bases lay between the germline ends. The CDR3 loop spans 15 amino acids.

This chain joins TRBV6-5 and TRBJ1-3, with D possibly TRBD1 on 5 matching bases. Germline CDR1 and CDR2: MNHEY and SVGAGI. CDR3 length: 15 residues. Deletions cut 6 bases from V and 4 bases from J, with 16 bases between. For the CDR3, the DNA is TGTGCCAGCAGACTCGCAACTAACAGGGGAAACACCATATATTTT. Protein product: CASRLATNRGNTIYF.

This clone was counted between two and nine times. CDR3 protein: CASSWRDTQYF. DNA for the CDR3: TGTGCCAGCAGTTGGAGAGATACGCAGTATTTT. This chain connects TRBV6-5 to TRBJ2-3, with D hard to call. The ends were cut back, 4 bases at V and 5 bases at J, with 4 bases in the middle. Germline CDR1 and CDR2: MNHEY and SVGAGI. The length of the CDR3 is 11 residues.

The genes are TRBV29-1 and TRBJ1-2; D is unclear. Trimming took 6 bases from V and 1 from J, leaving 15 bases between them. The CDR3 loop spans 14 amino acids. Looked up from germline, CDR1 is SQVTM and CDR2 is ANQGSEA. CDR3 amino acids: CSVATGPFNYGYTF. Here the CDR3 DNA reads TGCAGCGTCGCGACGGGTCCCTTTAACTATGGCTACACCTTC.

Notes on this clone: This clone may be a read error of a much larger clone one base away. The chain is built from TRBV7-3 and TRBJ2-2, with a possible D match to TRBD2 (5 bases). Trimming pared 5 bases from V and 0 bases from J, leaving 7 bases between. CDR1 is SGHTA, CDR2 FQGTGA, per germline. The length of the CDR3 is 14 residues. The CDR3 here is CASSVASNTGELFF. The CDR3 DNA reads as TGTGCCAGCAGCGTAGCGTCGAACACCGGGGAGCTGTTTTTT.

The chain uses TRBV2 and TRBJ1-2; D not certain. This CDR3 is built from 13 residues. The germline V gene encodes CDR1 SNHLY and CDR2 FYNNEI. Between the trimmed V and J ends, which lost 2 bases and 6 bases, there was a span of 10 bases. CDR3 loop: CASSESWSDGYTF. The DNA for the CDR3 is TGTGCCAGCAGTGAATCGTGGTCGGATGGCTACACCTTC.

V and J are TRBV19 and TRBJ2-1; D is unclear. The V gene lost 5 bases and the J gene lost 3 bases, with 14 bases spanning the gap. The CDR3 is made up of 15 amino acids. Germline values: CDR1 LNHDA, CDR2 SQIVND (reference sequence). CDR3 residues: CASSGKGGLYNEQFF. CDR3 sequence (DNA): TGTGCCAGTAGTGGGAAGGGTGGCCTCTACAATGAGCAGTTCTTC.

This rearrangement joins TRBV7-8 to TRBJ1-5; D unclear. The germline CDR1 and CDR2 sequences are SGHVS and FQNEAQ. CDR3 length: 13 residues. Trimming took 1 base from V and 6 from J, leaving 7 bases between them. The CDR3 DNA follows: TGTGCCAGCAGCTTAGAGAGAGGTCAGCCCCAGCATTTT. It codes for CASSLERGQPQHF. The complete variable domain, with remaining parts taken from reference TRBV7-8 and TRBJ1-5, reads GAGVSQSPRYKVAKRGQDVALRCDPISGHVSLFWYQQALGQGPEFLTYFQNEAQLDKSGLPSDRFFAERPEGSVSTLKIQRTQQEDSAVYLCASSLERGQPQHFGDGTRLSIL.